What follows are 20 T cell receptor beta chains derived from one specimen sequenced in a study of shared clonotypes between healthy human individuals. TCRdb's copy holds only in-frame clones and misses some; the assay was immunoSEQ multiplex PCR. The profile shows approximately 1,500,000 clones, roughly 95% of them singletons. Specimen: naive CD4+ T cells sorted from blood. Subset here: CD45RA+ positively selected. The receptors here all came from a man aged 30-40 years in good health.

This rearrangement joins TRBV19 to TRBJ1-4; 9 bases agree with TRBD1. J gave up 6 bases and V 5 bases, and 7 bases lay outside the gene matches. The CDR3 is 15 residues long. Germline V gives CDR1 LNHDA, CDR2 SQIVND (reference sequence). CDR3: CASSLYRGRDEKLFF. The CDR3 DNA follows: TGTGCCAGTAGTCTCTACAGGGGGCGGGATGAAAAACTGTTTTTT.

This clone has a single count. The chain employs TRBV7-2 and TRBJ1-2; a weak D match, TRBD1 (6 bases). V was pared by 4 bases and J by 1 base, with 13 bases between. The CDR3 is 15 residues long. CDR1 SGHTA and CDR2 FQGNSA come from the germline V gene. This chain's CDR3 is CASSSPGQSNYGYTF. The CDR3 nucleotides read TGTGCCAGCAGCTCGCCCGGACAGAGTAACTATGGCTACACCTTC.

V is TRBV2 and J is TRBJ2-7; D perhaps matches TRBD2 (5 bases). CDR1 SNHLY and CDR2 FYNNEI come from the germline V gene. V dropped 9 bases and J dropped 0 bases, with 12 bases sitting between them. This CDR3 is built from 13 residues. The CDR3 DNA is TGTGCCAGTACAGCGGAGCCCTCCTACGAGCAGTACTTC. It is translated as CASTAEPSYEQYF.

The gene calls are TRBV10-1 and TRBJ2-1; D tentatively reads TRBD1 or TRBD2 (5 bases each). V dropped 6 bases and J dropped 2 bases, with 14 bases sitting between them. The CDR3 has 15 amino acids. Germline CDR1 is WNHNN and CDR2 is SYGVQD (reference sequence). CDR3 coding DNA: TGCGCCAGCAGCGACCGAGGGGTTCCCTACAATGAGCAGTTCTTC. Encoded protein: CASSDRGVPYNEQFF.

The chain is built from TRBV29-1 and TRBJ2-2; 7 bases match TRBD2. J gave up 0 bases and V 3 bases, and 10 bases lay outside the gene matches. The CDR3 is 17 amino acids. Germline V gives CDR1 SQVTM, CDR2 ANQGSEA. In DNA, the CDR3 is TGCAGCGTTGACCATCGGGCTAGCGGTACGAACACCGGGGAGCTGTTTTTT. This sequence encodes CSVDHRASGTNTGELFF.

The V and J genes are TRBV7-8 and TRBJ2-3; TRBD2 is a possible D gene (5 bases). This CDR3 is built from 18 residues. V was pared by 5 bases and J by 1 base, with 22 bases between. Per germline, CDR1 SGHVS and CDR2 FQNEAQ. The DNA for the CDR3 is TGTGCCAGCAGCGCGGCCGAGCGGTTCAAGGAGGGCACAGATACGCAGTATTTT. Residues: CASSAAERFKEGTDTQYF. Together with reference TRBV7-8 and TRBJ2-3, the CDR3 gives the full variable domain: GAGVSQSPRYKVAKRGQDVALRCDPISGHVSLFWYQQALGQGPEFLTYFQNEAQLDKSGLPSDRFFAERPEGSVSTLKIQRTQQEDSAVYLCASSAAERFKEGTDTQYFGPGTRLTVL.

The V call is TRBV6-5, the J call TRBJ1-2; no clear D gene. The CDR3 runs to 15 residues. Germline V gives CDR1 MNHEY, CDR2 SVGAGI. The V and J ends lost 6 bases and 4 bases respectively, with 18 bases between them. The CDR3 reads CASSRRSDLSYGYTF. In nucleotides, the CDR3 is TGTGCCAGCAGCCGACGTTCTGACTTGTCCTATGGCTACACCTTC.

Comment on this clone: The sample has other DNA sequences that encode this CDR3 too. The CDR3 sequence is CASSPPLTQREQFF. In DNA form, the CDR3 reads TGTGCCAGCTCACCACCTCTCACTCAGAGGGAGCAGTTCTTC. This chain links TRBV18 with TRBJ2-1; no clear D. V was pared by 0 bases and J by 10 bases, with 13 bases between. CDR3 length equals 14 residues. Germline V gives CDR1 KGHSH, CDR2 LQKENI.

The chain is built from TRBV19 and TRBJ2-5; TRBD2 agrees at 11 bases. The CDR3 runs to 17 residues. Losses at the gene ends were 3 bases for V and 2 bases for J; bases not matched to a gene: 8. Germline V gene data show CDR1 as LNHDA and CDR2 as SQIVND (reference sequence). The DNA of the CDR3 is TGTGCCAGTAGTATGGGGGGACTAGCGGAGATTCAAGAGACCCAGTACTTC. The encoded protein is CASSMGGLAEIQETQYF.

This chain links TRBV7-2 with TRBJ2-2, with 13 bases matching TRBD2. The CDR3 contains 16 residues. Looked up from germline, CDR1 is SGHTA and CDR2 is FQGNSA. Losses at the gene ends were 6 bases for V and 7 bases for J; bases not matched to a gene: 8. The CDR3 loop reads CASRFGLAGVSGELFF. CDR3 sequence (DNA): TGTGCCAGCAGATTTGGACTAGCGGGAGTTAGCGGGGAGCTGTTTTTT. Complete variable domain (other parts from reference TRBV7-2 and TRBJ2-2): GAGVSQSPSNKVTEKGKDVELRCDPISGHTALYWYRQSLGQGLEFLIYFQGNSAPDKSGLPSDRFSAERTGGSVSTLTIQRTQQEDSAVYLCASRFGLAGVSGELFFGEGSRLTVL.

This clone was picked up one time. This chain joins TRBV6-6 and TRBJ2-1, with 12 positions matching TRBD2. Germline V lookup: CDR1 MNHNY, CDR2 SVGAGI (reference sequence). The CDR3 is 16 amino acids. The junction had 5 bases not matched to a gene; V was cut back by 2 bases and J by 6 bases. In DNA, the CDR3 is TGTGCCAGCAGTTACACCCTAGCGGGAGGGGCCAATGAGCAGTTCTTC. It specifies CASSYTLAGGANEQFF.

The rearrangement uses TRBV2 and TRBJ1-2, with TRBD1 identical over 9 bases. This CDR3 has 15 amino acids. J was trimmed by 2 bases and V by 6 bases; bases with no gene match: 7. CDR1 is SNHLY and CDR2 is FYNNEI in the germline V gene. The CDR3 DNA reads as TGTGCCAGCAGCGCCGGTGACAGGGGGAACTATGGCTACACCTTC. It is translated as CASSAGDRGNYGYTF.

The V call is TRBV5-5, the J call TRBJ2-3; the D is unclear. Germline V gives CDR1 SGHKS, CDR2 YYEKEE (reference sequence). This CDR3 is built from 14 residues. V was trimmed by 2 bases and J by 2 bases, leaving 9 bases between them. CDR3 bases: TGTGCCAGCAGCTTTCTCTATAACACAGATACGCAGTATTTT. Its protein is CASSFLYNTDTQYF.

This clone was found once. V gene TRBV27 combines with J gene TRBJ2-3; D gene ambiguous. Germline lookup yields CDR1 MNHEY and CDR2 SMNVEV (reference sequence). The CDR3 has 14 residues. V was shortened by 2 bases and J by 0 bases, with 6 bases between the two germline ends. This CDR3 reads CASSLGFSTDTQYF. The CDR3, as DNA: TGTGCCAGCAGTTTAGGATTCAGCACAGATACGCAGTATTTT.

V usage is TRBV15 and J usage is TRBJ2-5; possibly TRBD1 for D (5 bases). This CDR3 region has 15 residues. V lost 4 bases and J lost 2, with 14 bases in between. Germline lookup yields CDR1 LNHNV and CDR2 YYDKDF (reference sequence). CDR3 nucleotide sequence: TGTGCCACCAGCAAGGCCAGGGCGCCTCAAGAGACCCAGTACTTC. Amino acid sequence: CATSKARAPQETQYF.

CDR3 nucleotides: TGTGCCAGCAGCCGGTCGACGGCAACCTACGAGCAGTACTTC. This gives the protein CASSRSTATYEQYF. The V gene is TRBV7-2, the J gene TRBJ2-7; D gene ambiguous. This CDR3 spans 14 amino acids. Germline-derived CDR1 and CDR2 are SGHTA and FQGNSA. V gave up 5 bases and J gave up 2 bases, with 13 bases separating them.

The J gene is TRBJ2-3, the V gene TRBV19; 12 bases are shared with TRBD2. The CDR3 consists of 17 residues. Looked up from germline, CDR1 is LNHDA and CDR2 is SQIVND (reference sequence). J gave up 2 bases and V 5 bases, and 8 bases lay outside the gene matches. CDR3 region: CASSSRTSGAYTDTQYF. Here the CDR3 DNA reads TGTGCCAGTAGTTCCCGGACTAGCGGGGCCTACACAGATACGCAGTATTTT.

The V call is TRBV5-4, the J call TRBJ2-7, with D possibly matching TRBD1 (6 bases). Trimming pared 5 bases from V and 6 bases from J, leaving 18 bases between. Germline lookup yields CDR1 SGHNT and CDR2 YYREEE (reference sequence). CDR3 length equals 14 residues. CDR3 in amino acids: CASREQGSPSEQYF. In nucleotides, the CDR3 is TGTGCCAGCAGAGAGCAGGGGTCTCCCTCCGAGCAGTACTTC.

This clone showed up just once. CDR3 residues: CASSSGTGANYEQYF. In DNA form, the CDR3 reads TGCGCCAGCAGCTCGGGGACAGGAGCGAACTACGAGCAGTACTTC. The chain combines TRBV5-1 with TRBJ2-7; 8 nucleotides line up with TRBD1. Germline CDR1 and CDR2: SGHRS and YFSETQ. The CDR3 runs 15 residues. Trimming at V came to 3 bases and at J to 3 bases, leaving 8 bases not matched to a gene.

In nucleotides, the CDR3 is TGTGCCAGCAGCTTTATAAAGAGAGATACGCAGTATTTT. Amino acid sequence: CASSFIKRDTQYF. The genes are TRBV7-2 and TRBJ2-3; D is unclear. V was pared by 3 bases and J by 5 bases, with 9 bases between. The germline CDR1 and CDR2 sequences are SGHTA and FQGNSA. CDR3 length: 13 residues.